The T cell receptor beta chain under discussion was sequenced for a study of T cell repertoires in cytomegalovirus infection. The CDR3 has 17 amino acids. The V and J ends lost 4 bases and 0 bases respectively, with 19 bases between them. CDR1 and CDR2 (germline): SGHDN, FVKESK. TCRdb redid the calling of the reads with MiXCR, one entry per CDR3 protein. The table lists some 180,000 distinct CDR3 sequences, roughly a fifth of them singletons. The sequence was obtained from a human donor in good health (CMV status not recorded). Some clones in this sample may be carry-over from other donors' samples. Sequencing was performed on PBMCs. The chain uses TRBV14 and TRBJ2-7; D is tentatively TRBD1 or TRBD2 (6 bases each). Here the CDR3 DNA reads TGTGCCAGCAGCCGCCTGGGACGGGGGCCGAGCTCCTACGAGCAGTACTTC. Translation: CASSRLGRGPSSYEQYF.